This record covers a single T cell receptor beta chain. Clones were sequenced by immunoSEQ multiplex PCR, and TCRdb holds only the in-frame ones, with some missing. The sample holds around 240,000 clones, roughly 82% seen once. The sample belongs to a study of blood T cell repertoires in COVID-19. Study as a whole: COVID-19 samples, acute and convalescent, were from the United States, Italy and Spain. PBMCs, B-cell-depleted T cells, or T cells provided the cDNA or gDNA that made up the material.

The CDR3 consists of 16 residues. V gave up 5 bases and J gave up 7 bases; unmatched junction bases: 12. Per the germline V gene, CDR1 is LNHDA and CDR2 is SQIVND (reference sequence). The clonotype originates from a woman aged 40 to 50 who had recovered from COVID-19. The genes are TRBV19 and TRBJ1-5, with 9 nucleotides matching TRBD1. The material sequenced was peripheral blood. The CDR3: CASSPEDRGIRQPQHF. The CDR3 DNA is TGTGCCAGTAGTCCCGAAGACAGGGGGATTAGACAGCCCCAGCATTTT.